The text below deals with one T cell receptor beta chain. The target antigen is unknown. The sample belongs to a study of cytomegalovirus exposure and HLA in healthy donors. Findings and limits, study-wide: Cytomegalovirus-associated status was assigned to about 150 TCR beta chains. A later examination showed that TCR association rates differed by HLA locus, with DRB1 most and HLA-C fewest. Analysis performed later found about 18,000 TCR beta sequences associated with HLA alleles at 0.05 false discovery rate.

The PCR used 60 Vbeta and 13 Jbeta primers. Clones were read by immunoSEQ multiplex PCR, and TCRdb kept only the in-frame ones, dropping some. The sample includes roughly 100,000 clones, around 75% seen only once; the top ten take approximately 1.2%. Germline CDR1 and CDR2: LNHDA and SQIVND (reference sequence). CDR3 length: 14 amino acids. The V end was cut by 8 bases, the J end by 3 bases, with 15 bases between. The chain couples TRBV19 to TRBJ2-3; weak D call: TRBD1 (6 bases). Sequenced sample: PBMCs. The receptor comes from a man in his forties in good health and CMV-seronegative. The CDR3 is CASGRGRLTDTQYF. The CDR3 DNA follows: TGTGCCAGTGGCAGGGGACGATTGACAGATACGCAGTATTTT.